This paragraph covers one TCR beta chain sequence. The antigen is undetermined. The sample belongs to a study of T cell responses to AZD1222 COVID-19 vaccine. Study-wide points: The breadth and depth of Spike-specific TCRs increased once two AZD1222 doses had been given. Regions left unmutated in variants are reportedly the target of nearly half of spike-specific TCRs.

Germline-derived CDR1 and CDR2 are LGHDT and YNNKEL (reference sequence). The CDR3 sequence is 16 residues long. The V and J ends lost 1 base and 6 bases, in that order; junction bases with no gene match: 5. The assay was immunoSEQ multiplex PCR, and TCRdb's table has in-frame clones only and misses some. The profile shows 95,000 to 150,000 clones, about 91% of them singletons. The chain couples TRBV3-1 (or the pseudogene TRBV3-2) to TRBJ2-2; 10 bases fit TRBD1. Sequenced material: peripheral blood, taken on day 0 of AZD1222 vaccination. The receptor's source is an adult in good health. CDR3 DNA: TGTGCCAGCAGCCAAGGGGGGACAGGGGTTGCCGGGGAGCTGTTTTTT. It codes for CASSQGGTGVAGELFF.